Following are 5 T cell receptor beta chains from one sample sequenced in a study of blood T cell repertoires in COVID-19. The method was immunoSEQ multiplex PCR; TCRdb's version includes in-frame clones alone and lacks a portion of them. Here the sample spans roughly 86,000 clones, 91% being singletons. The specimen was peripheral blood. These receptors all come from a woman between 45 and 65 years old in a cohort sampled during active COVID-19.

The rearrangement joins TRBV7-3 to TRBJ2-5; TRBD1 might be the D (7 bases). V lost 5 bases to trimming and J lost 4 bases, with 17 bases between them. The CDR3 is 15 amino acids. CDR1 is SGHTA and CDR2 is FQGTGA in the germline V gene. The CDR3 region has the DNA TGTGCCAGCAGCCCCCAGGGGGGAGATCCAGAGACCCAGTACTTC. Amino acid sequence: CASSPQGGDPETQYF.

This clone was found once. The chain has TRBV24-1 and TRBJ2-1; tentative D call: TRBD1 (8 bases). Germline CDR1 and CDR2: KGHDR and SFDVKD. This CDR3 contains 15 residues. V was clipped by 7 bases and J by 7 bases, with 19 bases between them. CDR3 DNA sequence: TGTGCCACCAGAACGGGACACAGGGGGGGGAATGAGCAGTTCTTC. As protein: CATRTGHRGGNEQFF.

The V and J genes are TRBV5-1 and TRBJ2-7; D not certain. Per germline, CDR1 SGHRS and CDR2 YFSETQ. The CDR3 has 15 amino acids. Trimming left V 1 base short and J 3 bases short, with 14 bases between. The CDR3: CASSLSHGSGYEQYF. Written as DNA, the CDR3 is TGCGCCAGCAGCTTGAGTCATGGATCAGGCTACGAGCAGTACTTC.

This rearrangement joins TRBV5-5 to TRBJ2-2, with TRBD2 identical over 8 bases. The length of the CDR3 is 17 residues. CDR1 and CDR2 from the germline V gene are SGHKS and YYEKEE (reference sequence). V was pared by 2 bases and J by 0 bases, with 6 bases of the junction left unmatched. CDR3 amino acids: CASSFLAGGANTGELFF. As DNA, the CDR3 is TGTGCCAGCAGCTTTCTGGCGGGAGGAGCGAACACCGGGGAGCTGTTTTTT.

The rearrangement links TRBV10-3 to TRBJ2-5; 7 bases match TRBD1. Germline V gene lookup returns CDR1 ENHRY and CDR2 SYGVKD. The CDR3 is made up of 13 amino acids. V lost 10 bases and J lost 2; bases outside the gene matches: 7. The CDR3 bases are TGTGCCACCAAAAGGGGACAGCAAGAGACCCAGTACTTC. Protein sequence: CATKRGQQETQYF.